The sequence of this T cell receptor (beta chain) was determined in a study of T cell changes during pregnancy in multiple sclerosis. Clones were sequenced by immunoSEQ multiplex PCR, and TCRdb holds only the in-frame ones, with some missing. The sample consists of under 85,000 clones, over 75% of them appearing once. This CDR3 spans 19 amino acids. Germline V gene sequence: CDR1 LGHNA, CDR2 YNFKEQ. The junction had 16 bases not matched to a gene; V was cut back by 4 bases and J by 3 bases. The genes are TRBV4-2 and TRBJ1-3, with 9 bases lining up with TRBD1. The clonotype was recovered from a female donor in good health, enrolled as a control in a pregnancy study. The source material was CD4+ T cells from peripheral blood mononuclear cells, sampled in the third trimester of pregnancy. DNA of the CDR3: TGTGCCAGCAGCCGGATCCCCTCCACAGGGGGCTCAGATGGAAACACCATATATTTT. It specifies CASSRIPSTGGSDGNTIYF.